Listed here is a single TCR beta chain. TCRdb's copy holds only in-frame clones and misses some; the assay was immunoSEQ multiplex PCR. The sample consists of 390,000 or so clones, approximately 90% of them appearing once. V was clipped by 3 bases and J by 3 bases, with 8 bases between them. The CDR3 is 14 amino acids. Germline V gives CDR1 SEHNR, CDR2 FQNEAQ (reference sequence). The data derive from a study of blood T cell repertoires in COVID-19. The gene calls are TRBV7-9 and TRBJ1-4; no definite D call. Sample: peripheral blood. The clonotype originates from a woman between 25 and 40 years old with active or convalescent COVID-19. The CDR3 loop reads CASSFLQPNEKLFF. CDR3 in DNA: TGTGCCAGCAGCTTTCTACAGCCTAATGAAAAACTGTTTTTT. The full variable domain, in which reference TRBV7-9 and TRBJ1-4 provide the parts outside the CDR3, is DTGVSQNPRHKITKRGQNVTFRCDPISEHNRLYWYRQTLGQGPEFLTYFQNEAQLEKSRLLSDRFSAERPKGSFSTLEIQRTEQGDSAMYLCASSFLQPNEKLFFGSGTQLSVL.